Listed below are T cell receptor beta chains from one sample, sequenced in a study of T cell responses to AZD1222 COVID-19 vaccine. Sequencing used immunoSEQ multiplex PCR; TCRdb keeps in-frame clones, though not all of them. The sample gives roughly 140,000 clones, 90% of which show up once; 1.5% to 2% is in the top ten. This material consisted of peripheral blood, taken on day 0 of AZD1222 vaccination. Receptors were obtained from an adult in good health. CDR3s include the opening cysteine and the closing phenylalanine or tryptophan. The order of the fields is D gene, J gene, clone size, V gene, CDR3 protein, CDR3 DNA. A D gene is named only where the DNA matches it firmly. Some rows have no size entry. The others give once, few or many, or a class for an expanded clone.

d_gene: .; j_gene: TRBJ1-2; abundance: .; v_gene: TRBV4-3; CDR3aa: CASSQERTSNYGYTF; CDR3nt: TGCGCCAGCAGCCAAGAACGTACCTCTAACTATGGCTACACCTTC
d_gene: .; j_gene: TRBJ2-1; abundance: .; v_gene: TRBV19; CDR3aa: CASNPGASSYNEQFF; CDR3nt: TGTGCCAGTAATCCGGGGGCCAGCTCCTACAATGAGCAGTTCTTC
d_gene: .; j_gene: TRBJ2-7; abundance: .; v_gene: TRBV11-2; CDR3aa: CASSLDNEQYF; CDR3nt: TGTGCCAGCAGCTTGGACAACGAGCAGTACTTC
d_gene: TRBD1; j_gene: TRBJ2-3; abundance: few; v_gene: TRBV19; CDR3aa: CASSKTGNPDTQYF; CDR3nt: TGTGCCAGTAGTAAGACAGGGAATCCAGATACGCAGTATTTT
d_gene: .; j_gene: TRBJ1-1; abundance: .; v_gene: TRBV3-1/TRBV3-2; CDR3aa: CASSQEQRDTEAFF; CDR3nt: TGTGCCAGCAGCCAAGAACAGAGGGACACTGAAGCTTTCTTT
d_gene: TRBD2; j_gene: TRBJ2-3; abundance: .; v_gene: TRBV4-3; CDR3aa: CASSRGLAGGPSADTQYF; CDR3nt: TGCGCCAGCAGCCGAGGACTAGCGGGAGGGCCTTCCGCCGATACGCAGTATTTT
d_gene: TRBD1; j_gene: TRBJ2-7; abundance: .; v_gene: TRBV28; CDR3aa: CASSMADRGSYEQYF; CDR3nt: TGTGCCAGCAGTATGGCGGACAGGGGCTCCTACGAGCAGTACTTC
d_gene: .; j_gene: TRBJ1-1; abundance: .; v_gene: TRBV9; CDR3aa: CASSAQNTEAFF; CDR3nt: TGTGCCAGCAGCGCCCAGAACACTGAAGCTTTCTTT
d_gene: .; j_gene: TRBJ2-7; abundance: .; v_gene: TRBV28; CDR3aa: CASSLTGIYEQYF; CDR3nt: TGTGCCAGCAGTTTGACCGGGATCTACGAGCAGTACTTC
d_gene: .; j_gene: TRBJ1-1; abundance: .; v_gene: TRBV28; CDR3aa: CASSFSQAEAFF; CDR3nt: TGTGCCAGCAGTTTCTCCCAGGCTGAAGCTTTCTTT
d_gene: .; j_gene: TRBJ2-7; abundance: few; v_gene: TRBV5-4; CDR3aa: CASSLPGSDEQYF; CDR3nt: TGTGCCAGCAGCCTCCCTGGCAGTGACGAGCAGTACTTC
d_gene: .; j_gene: TRBJ2-5; abundance: few; v_gene: TRBV6-1; CDR3aa: CASSEWAGEQETQYF; CDR3nt: TGTGCCAGCAGTGAATGGGCAGGGGAGCAAGAGACCCAGTACTTC
d_gene: .; j_gene: TRBJ2-5; abundance: .; v_gene: TRBV30; CDR3aa: CAWKEESGEIRETQYF; CDR3nt: TGTGCCTGGAAGGAAGAGTCGGGAGAGATTCGGGAGACCCAGTACTTC
d_gene: TRBD1; j_gene: TRBJ1-6; abundance: .; v_gene: TRBV2; CDR3aa: CASSETGGGSPLHF; CDR3nt: TGTGCCAGCAGTGAGACAGGGGGGGGTTCACCCCTCCACTTT
d_gene: .; j_gene: TRBJ2-1; abundance: .; v_gene: TRBV7-3; CDR3aa: CASSATETEQFF; CDR3nt: TGTGCCAGCAGCGCGACTGAAACGGAGCAGTTCTTC
d_gene: TRBD1; j_gene: TRBJ1-2; abundance: .; v_gene: TRBV4-3; CDR3aa: CASSQSGTGLSSVGYTF; CDR3nt: TGCGCCAGCAGCCAATCCGGGACAGGGCTTTCTTCGGTTGGCTACACCTTC
d_gene: TRBD2; j_gene: TRBJ2-1; abundance: .; v_gene: TRBV7-8; CDR3aa: CASRQSGLAGSNEQFF; CDR3nt: TGTGCCAGCAGACAGTCGGGACTAGCGGGATCGAATGAGCAGTTCTTC
d_gene: .; j_gene: TRBJ1-6; abundance: .; v_gene: TRBV2; CDR3aa: CASIPGFNSPLHF; CDR3nt: TGTGCCAGCATCCCAGGGTTTAATTCACCCCTCCACTTT
d_gene: .; j_gene: TRBJ1-6; abundance: .; v_gene: TRBV18; CDR3aa: CASSPRDDNSPLHF; CDR3nt: TGTGCCAGCTCACCCAGGGATGATAATTCACCCCTCCACTTT
d_gene: .; j_gene: TRBJ2-7; abundance: .; v_gene: TRBV5-1; CDR3aa: CASSLALRAREQYF; CDR3nt: TGCGCCAGCAGCTTGGCCTTGCGGGCGCGGGAGCAGTACTTC
d_gene: TRBD1; j_gene: TRBJ1-1; abundance: .; v_gene: TRBV28; CDR3aa: CASSSTGRNTEAFF; CDR3nt: TGTGCCAGCAGTTCGACAGGGAGGAACACTGAAGCTTTCTTT
d_gene: .; j_gene: TRBJ1-1; abundance: .; v_gene: TRBV7-6; CDR3aa: CASSLARNTEAFF; CDR3nt: TGTGCCAGCAGCTTAGCGCGTAACACTGAAGCTTTCTTT
d_gene: .; j_gene: TRBJ1-5; abundance: .; v_gene: TRBV15; CDR3aa: CATSRQIEGQPQHF; CDR3nt: TGTGCCACCAGCAGACAGATAGAGGGCCAGCCCCAGCATTTT
d_gene: .; j_gene: TRBJ2-2; abundance: .; v_gene: TRBV29-1; CDR3aa: CSVSYTGELFF; CDR3nt: TGCAGCGTGTCGTACACCGGGGAGCTGTTTTTT
d_gene: TRBD2; j_gene: TRBJ2-1; abundance: .; v_gene: TRBV24-1; CDR3aa: CATSSGRRFNEQFF; CDR3nt: TGTGCCACGTCTAGCGGGAGACGTTTCAATGAGCAGTTCTTC
d_gene: .; j_gene: TRBJ1-3; abundance: .; v_gene: TRBV19; CDR3aa: CASSTAGGFSINTIYF; CDR3nt: TGTGCCAGTAGTACTGCGGGAGGGTTTTCGATCAACACCATATATTTT
d_gene: TRBD1; j_gene: TRBJ1-2; abundance: .; v_gene: TRBV7-9; CDR3aa: CASSLGTGATYGYTF; CDR3nt: TGTGCCAGCAGCCTAGGGACAGGAGCAACCTATGGCTACACCTTC
d_gene: TRBD1; j_gene: TRBJ2-4; abundance: .; v_gene: TRBV5-6; CDR3aa: CASSQPGQGNIQYF; CDR3nt: TGTGCCAGCAGCCAACCGGGACAGGGGAACATTCAGTACTTC
d_gene: TRBD2; j_gene: TRBJ2-3; abundance: .; v_gene: TRBV27; CDR3aa: CASSSSSGTPDTQYF; CDR3nt: TGTGCCAGCAGTTCGTCTAGCGGGACCCCAGATACGCAGTATTTT
d_gene: .; j_gene: TRBJ1-4; abundance: .; v_gene: TRBV28; CDR3aa: CASSQRQVNEKLFF; CDR3nt: TGTGCCAGCAGTCAAAGACAGGTTAATGAAAAACTGTTTTTT
d_gene: .; j_gene: TRBJ2-2; abundance: .; v_gene: TRBV13; CDR3aa: CASSSGDVNTGELFF; CDR3nt: TGTGCCAGCAGCTCCGGGGACGTAAACACCGGGGAGCTGTTTTTT
d_gene: .; j_gene: TRBJ2-2; abundance: .; v_gene: TRBV7-2; CDR3aa: CASSYKAGELFF; CDR3nt: TGTGCCAGCAGCTACAAAGCCGGGGAGCTGTTTTTT
d_gene: .; j_gene: TRBJ2-3; abundance: .; v_gene: TRBV7-6; CDR3aa: CASSLASGVTDTQYF; CDR3nt: TGTGCCAGCAGCTTAGCGTCCGGGGTCACAGATACGCAGTATTTT
d_gene: TRBD2; j_gene: TRBJ2-7; abundance: .; v_gene: TRBV10-3; CDR3aa: CAISKRGGGEGTVYEQYF; CDR3nt: TGTGCCATCAGTAAGCGAGGTGGTGGGGAGGGTACGGTCTACGAGCAGTACTTC
d_gene: TRBD1; j_gene: TRBJ2-2; abundance: .; v_gene: TRBV30; CDR3aa: CACPGQGETGELFF; CDR3nt: TGTGCCTGCCCCGGACAGGGAGAGACCGGGGAGCTGTTTTTT
d_gene: .; j_gene: TRBJ2-3; abundance: .; v_gene: TRBV5-6; CDR3aa: CASREVGDTDTQYF; CDR3nt: TGTGCCAGCCGCGAAGTGGGGGACACAGATACGCAGTATTTT
d_gene: TRBD2; j_gene: TRBJ2-7; abundance: .; v_gene: TRBV4-1; CDR3aa: CASSQVMTSGSYEQYF; CDR3nt: TGCGCCAGCAGCCAAGTGATGACTAGCGGGAGCTACGAGCAGTACTTC
d_gene: TRBD1; j_gene: TRBJ2-7; abundance: .; v_gene: TRBV28; CDR3aa: CASREAGTGYYEQYF; CDR3nt: TGTGCCAGCAGAGAAGCCGGGACAGGATACTACGAGCAGTACTTC
d_gene: TRBD1; j_gene: TRBJ2-1; abundance: .; v_gene: TRBV19; CDR3aa: CASSRTGLSVNEQFF; CDR3nt: TGTGCCAGTAGCCGGACAGGGCTATCCGTAAATGAGCAGTTCTTC
d_gene: TRBD1; j_gene: TRBJ1-1; abundance: .; v_gene: TRBV2; CDR3aa: CASGQGPNTEAFF; CDR3nt: TGTGCCAGCGGACAGGGGCCGAACACTGAAGCTTTCTTT
d_gene: .; j_gene: TRBJ2-2; abundance: .; v_gene: TRBV5-1; CDR3aa: CASSVGTRQTGELFF; CDR3nt: TGCGCCAGCAGTGTGGGGACAAGACAAACCGGGGAGCTGTTTTTT
d_gene: TRBD1; j_gene: TRBJ2-1; abundance: .; v_gene: TRBV28; CDR3aa: CASSLFLGGSTGVHNEQFF; CDR3nt: TGTGCCAGCAGTTTATTTTTAGGAGGTTCGACAGGGGTCCACAATGAGCAGTTCTTC
d_gene: .; j_gene: TRBJ2-5; abundance: .; v_gene: TRBV7-2; CDR3aa: CASSLFRSQETQYF; CDR3nt: TGTGCCAGCAGCTTATTCCGGTCGCAAGAGACCCAGTACTTC
d_gene: .; j_gene: TRBJ2-1; abundance: .; v_gene: TRBV5-4; CDR3aa: CASSLTGSPAVLLF; CDR3nt: TGTGCCAGCAGCTTGACCGGGAGTCCCGCCGTTCTCCTCTTC
d_gene: TRBD1; j_gene: TRBJ2-7; abundance: .; v_gene: TRBV7-6; CDR3aa: CASSPGTGLEQYF; CDR3nt: TGTGCCAGCAGTCCCGGGACAGGTCTCGAGCAGTACTTC
d_gene: .; j_gene: TRBJ2-7; abundance: .; v_gene: TRBV6-6; CDR3aa: CASSYEGTYEQYF; CDR3nt: TGTGCCAGCAGTTACGAGGGGACCTACGAGCAGTACTTC
d_gene: .; j_gene: TRBJ2-1; abundance: .; v_gene: TRBV6-5; CDR3aa: CASSQMAGAYNEQFF; CDR3nt: TGTGCCAGCAGTCAAATGGCGGGTGCCTACAATGAGCAGTTCTTC
d_gene: TRBD2; j_gene: TRBJ2-3; abundance: .; v_gene: TRBV7-8; CDR3aa: CASSSQPRRLAVTDTQYF; CDR3nt: TGTGCCAGCAGCTCGCAACCAAGAAGACTAGCGGTCACAGATACGCAGTATTTT